This entry lists 15 T cell receptor beta chains sequenced from one sample in a study of shared clonotypes between healthy human individuals (TCRdb year 2020). Library preparation used the immunoSEQ multiplex PCR assay. Imported from immuneACCESS, the table was reduced by TCRdb to in-frame sequences with V and J called. These copies leave out some clones; in studies compared against another copy, an unresolved V gene accounts for under half, and the cause of the remainder is not known. Present in this sample are about 1 million clones, about 74% of which were seen just once. The top ten hold roughly 1.5% of the sample. Sequencing input: memory CD4+ T cells sorted from blood. This specimen's cell subset or site label, per the study, means: CD45RA-negative fraction. The source of these receptors is a man younger than 30 in good health.

The chain joins TRBV7-2 to TRBJ2-5; D possibly corresponds to TRBD2 (6 bases). The V and J ends lost 5 bases and 9 bases respectively, with 16 bases between them. The CDR3 loop spans 13 amino acids. CDR1 is SGHTA and CDR2 is FQGNSA in the germline V gene. CDR3 nucleotides: TGTGCCAGCAGCACCTCGGTCTCGGGAGCCCAGTACTTC. Translated: CASSTSVSGAQYF.

A word on this clone: This same CDR3 is encoded by further DNA sequences in the sample. The V and J genes are TRBV10-3 and TRBJ2-7, with a weak D call TRBD1 (6 bases). V was shortened by 6 bases and J by 5 bases, with 11 bases between the two germline ends. This CDR3 has 12 residues. Per the germline V gene, CDR1 is ENHRY and CDR2 is SYGVKD. CDR3 bases: TGTGCCATCAGCGTCAGGGGCGACGAGCAGTACTTC. Encoded protein: CAISVRGDEQYF.

The rearrangement joins TRBV15 to TRBJ2-5; D gene uncertain. The CDR3 loop spans 13 amino acids. Germline V lookup: CDR1 LNHNV, CDR2 YYDKDF (reference sequence). V lost 3 bases to trimming and J lost 5 bases, with 10 bases between them. The CDR3 bases are TGTGCCACCAGCAGCCGGCTGGGGGAGACCCAGTACTTC. Its translation is CATSSRLGETQYF.

About this clone itself: The likely explanation is a read error, given a far larger clone one base away. This sample includes further DNA sequences coding for the same CDR3. This chain uses TRBV6-5 with TRBJ1-3; a possible D gene is TRBD1 (6 bases). CDR3 size: 13 residues. Germline values: CDR1 MNHEY, CDR2 SVGAGI. The V end was cut by 6 bases, the J end by 0 bases, with 6 bases between. The CDR3 region has the DNA TGTGCCAGCAGGACAGGCTCTGGAAACACCATATATTTT. Protein: CASRTGSGNTIYF.

The chain couples TRBV2 to TRBJ1-2; the match to TRBD1 covers 7 bases. The CDR3 runs 15 residues. Germline assignment: CDR1 SNHLY and CDR2 FYNNEI. V was pared by 8 bases and J by 2 bases, with 11 bases of the junction left unmatched. The DNA for the CDR3 is TGTGCCAGCCGCCCGTCGGGACAGCCCAACTATGGCTACACCTTC. Translating gives CASRPSGQPNYGYTF. The whole variable domain, filled in from reference TRBV2 and TRBJ1-2, reads EPEVTQTPSHQVTQMGQEVILRCVPISNHLYFYWYRQILGQKVEFLVSFYNNEISEKSEIFDDQFSVERPDGSNFTLKIRSTKLEDSAMYFCASRPSGQPNYGYTFGSGTRLTVV.

This chain joins TRBV6-7 and TRBJ2-7; possibly TRBD1 or TRBD2 for D (6 bases each). TRBV6-7 is treated as an ORF (open reading frame) with a function not yet certain. With 6 bases removed from V and 5 bases from J, the gap between germline ends came to 17 bases. This CDR3 contains 14 residues. The CDR3 spells CASSSVGGWDEQYF. CDR3 sequence (DNA): TGTGCCAGCAGCTCAGTCGGGGGCTGGGACGAGCAGTACTTC.

CDR3: CASSSRGGAGANVLTF. The CDR3 nucleotides read TGTGCCAGCAGCTCCCGCGGGGGAGCCGGGGCCAACGTCCTGACTTTC. The chain is built from TRBV11-2 and TRBJ2-6; TRBD2 matches 7 bases. V trimming: 4 bases; J trimming: 4 bases; junction bases outside the gene matches: 7. This CDR3 region has 16 residues. The germline gives CDR1 SGHAT, CDR2 FQNNGV.

The rearrangement links TRBV6-1 to TRBJ2-4; 9 bases match TRBD1. Trimming removed 3 bases from V and 3 bases from J; junction bases left unmatched: 9. Germline V gene lookup returns CDR1 MNHNS and CDR2 SASEGT. The CDR3 loop spans 17 amino acids. CDR3 sequence reads: CASSEARGTGFKNIQYF. CDR3 sequence (DNA): TGTGCCAGCAGTGAGGCCCGAGGGACAGGGTTCAAAAACATTCAGTACTTC.

This clone showed up just a few times. The chain uses TRBV7-9 and TRBJ2-2; possibly TRBD1 for D (5 bases). CDR3 size: 11 residues. V shed 4 bases and J shed 9 bases, with 6 bases lying between them. Germline V gene sequence: CDR1 SEHNR, CDR2 FQNEAQ (reference sequence). In nucleotides, the CDR3 is TGTGCCAGCAGCTGGACAAGGGAGCTGTTTTTT. Translated: CASSWTRELFF.

The chain is built from TRBV30 and TRBJ1-2, with a weak D call TRBD1 (6 bases). V lost 4 bases and J 7 bases, leaving 16 bases between the germline ends. Germline V CDR1 and CDR2: GTSNPN, SVGIG (reference sequence). There are 13 residues in the CDR3. The CDR3 sequence: CAWTRGAAAGYTF. DNA of the CDR3: TGTGCCTGGACGAGGGGGGCTGCGGCTGGCTACACCTTC.

The chain couples TRBV5-6 to TRBJ1-2, with a tentative D call TRBD1 (5 bases). The CDR3 consists of 13 residues. The V end was cut by 4 bases, the J end by 8 bases, with 15 bases between. Looked up from germline, CDR1 is SGHDT and CDR2 is YYEEEE. CDR3 sequence (DNA): TGTGCCAGCAGCGGGCGGGGGGTCGGAGGCTACACCTTC. This codes for CASSGRGVGGYTF.

The chain carries TRBV5-3 and TRBJ1-2; D not resolved. TRBV5-3 is an ORF for which the function is uncertain. Trimming pared 0 bases from V and 7 bases from J, leaving 16 bases between. There are 15 residues in the CDR3. This CDR3 reads CARSLGGGSRCGYTF. The CDR3 DNA reads as TGTGCCAGAAGCTTGGGTGGTGGGAGTAGGTGTGGCTACACCTTC.

This clone has a handful of counts. The CDR3 sequence is CATQTGTMNTEAFF. The CDR3 bases are TGTGCCACCCAGACAGGGACCATGAACACTGAAGCTTTCTTT. J is TRBJ1-1 and V is TRBV2; 7 nucleotides align to TRBD1. Germline V CDR1 and CDR2: SNHLY, FYNNEI. This CDR3 region has 14 residues. Losses at the gene ends were 10 bases for V and 0 bases for J; bases not matched to a gene: 8.

Regarding this clone: It is likely a read error: a sequence one base away is far more abundant. This chain links TRBV5-4 with TRBJ2-2; no definite D call. Trimming shortened V by 1 base and J by 3 bases, and 1 base separated the two germline ends. Germline assignment: CDR1 SGHNT and CDR2 YYREEE (reference sequence). This CDR3 has 12 residues. CDR3 in amino acids: CASSLYTGELFF. Written as DNA, the CDR3 is TGTGCCAGCAGCTTGTACACCGGGGAGCTGTTTTTT. The full variable domain, in which reference TRBV5-4 and TRBJ2-2 provide the parts outside the CDR3, is ETGVTQSPTHLIKTRGQQVTLRCSSQSGHNTVSWYQQALGQGPQFIFQYYREEENGRGNFPPRFSGLQFPNYSSELNVNALELDDSALYLCASSLYTGELFFGEGSRLTVL.

The V gene is TRBV28, the J gene TRBJ1-2; 8 nucleotides line up with TRBD1. Unmatched junction bases numbered 3, after V lost 5 bases and J lost 7 bases. Looked up from germline, CDR1 is MDHEN and CDR2 is SYDVKM. This CDR3 contains 12 residues. The CDR3 nucleotides are TGTGCCAGCAGTGGAGACAGGGGTGGCTACACCTTC. It codes for CASSGDRGGYTF.